This T cell receptor (beta chain) was identified during a study of blood T cell repertoires in COVID-19. Overall study: The origin of the acute and convalescent COVID-19 samples was the United States, Italy and Spain. T cells, B-cell-depleted T cells, or PBMCs supplied cDNA or gDNA.

The length of the CDR3 is 16 residues. Trimming cost V 4 bases and J 0 bases; bases outside gene matches: 7. Germline values: CDR1 LGHNA, CDR2 YNFKEQ. In the authors' workflow: Reference gene primer amplification yielded estimated nucleated cell counts. Only in-frame clones appear in the TCRdb table, and some are missing; sequencing was by immunoSEQ multiplex PCR. V and J calls and clone size follow that table, whereas D and trimming were derived from the DNA. The sample gives about 120,000 clones, 78% of which show up once; about 2% is in the top ten. This TCR was recovered from a man between 65 and 79 years old with acute or convalescent COVID-19. The sequenced sample consisted of peripheral blood. The chain joins TRBV4-2 to TRBJ1-1; 8 bases fit TRBD1. The CDR3 DNA follows: TGTGCCAGCAGCCTCGGACAGGGACCTCTGAACACTGAAGCTTTCTTT. Its protein product is CASSLGQGPLNTEAFF.